Each of the 4 T cell receptor beta chains below was sequenced from the same sample in a study of patients and donors after allogeneic stem cell transplantation. TCRdb re-analysed the RT-PCR reads in MiXCR, keeping a single row per CDR3 protein. Of roughly 8,400 distinct CDR3 sequences detected, approximately 4.2% appear once; the ten largest clones hold nearly 20%. Sequencing used blood, either unsorted or a sorted T cell fraction (not recorded which). The receptors here all came from a human donor who was either an allogeneic HSCT recipient or a stem cell or donor lymphocyte infusion donor (not recorded which). It is not recorded whose cells these are; they may come from a transplant donor.

This clonotype was seen many times. The gene calls are TRBV15 and TRBJ2-1, with 8 bases fitting TRBD1. Germline V lookup: CDR1 LNHNV, CDR2 YYDKDF (reference sequence). CDR3 length equals 13 residues. J lost 10 bases, V lost 3 bases, and 5 bases had no gene match. CDR3 coding DNA: TGTGCCACCAGCAGGGACAGGGTCGGGGAGCAGTTCTTC. Its translation is CATSRDRVGEQFF. Together with reference TRBV15 and TRBJ2-1, the CDR3 gives the full variable domain: DAMVIQNPRYQVTQFGKPVTLSCSQTLNHNVMYWYQQKSSQAPKLLFHYYDKDFNNEADTPDNFQSRRPNTSFCFLDIRSPGLGDTAMYLCATSRDRVGEQFFGPGTRLTVL.

Many counts were recorded for this clonotype. V gene TRBV20-1 combines with J gene TRBJ2-7; TRBD1 agrees at 8 bases. The length of the CDR3 is 12 residues. In germline, CDR1 is DFQATT, CDR2 SNEGSKA (reference sequence). Trimming removed 3 bases from V and 5 bases from J; junction bases left unmatched: 3. CDR3 bases: TGCAGTGCTAGTGCAGGGGGCCACGAGCAGTACTTC. Translated: CSASAGGHEQYF.

In its sample, this clonotype is medium-sized. The CDR3 DNA reads as TGTGCCAGCAGAGTTCCCGGCGGGGTCTATGGCTACACCTTC. This gives the protein CASRVPGGVYGYTF. The J gene is TRBJ1-2, the V gene TRBV28; no reliable D call. This CDR3 has 14 amino acids. V dropped 6 bases and J dropped 4 bases, with 15 bases sitting between them. The germline V gene has CDR1 MDHEN and CDR2 SYDVKM.

This clonotype was counted many times. The rearrangement uses TRBV28 and TRBJ1-2; D remains unclear. Germline CDR1 reads MDHEN; CDR2 reads SYDVKM. CDR3 length: 12 amino acids. V gave up 5 bases and J gave up 8 bases, with 12 bases separating them. CDR3 amino acids: CASSTAPQGYTF. CDR3 bases: TGTGCCAGCAGTACGGCCCCTCAAGGCTACACCTTC.